The T cell receptor (beta chain) described here comes from a study of shared clonotypes between healthy human individuals. Points on this clone: Its antigen is unidentified.

Some clones are missing from TCRdb's copy, which holds only in-frame ones; the method was immunoSEQ multiplex PCR. The profile shows 900,000 to 1,200,000 clones, 78% of them singletons. Germline CDR1 is MGHRA and CDR2 is YSYEKL. The CDR3 runs 20 residues. V was clipped by 3 bases and J by 4 bases, with 28 bases between them. Overall study results and limits: Generation of non-shared clonotypes was less probable than generation of clonotypes shared by all four donors.

The sequence came from a man aged 18 to 30 in good health. Some clones in this sample may be carry-over from other donors' samples. The specimen sequenced was memory CD4+ T cells from PBMCs. Subset denoted: CD45RA-negative fraction. This chain joins TRBV4-1 and TRBJ2-1; D is undetermined. CDR3 DNA sequence: TGCGCCAGCAGCCAGCCGCTAAAGTCAGGCACCCCTGGCATTTACAATGAGCAGTTCTTC. It translates to CASSQPLKSGTPGIYNEQFF.